The 26 T cell receptor beta chains below were found in one sample sequenced in a study of T cell responses to AZD1222 COVID-19 vaccine. Using immunoSEQ multiplex PCR, the repertoire was profiled, and TCRdb retains in-frame clones only, with some absent. The data show some 100,000 clones, with about 86% seen just once and approximately 15% held by the top ten. The material sequenced was peripheral blood, taken 28 days after the second AZD1222 dose. Receptor source: an adult who received the AZD1222 COVID-19 vaccine.

The J gene is TRBJ1-3, the V gene TRBV19, with D uncertain. This CDR3 has 16 residues. Trimming left V 3 bases short and J 0 bases short, with 12 bases between. The germline V gene encodes CDR1 LNHDA and CDR2 SQIVND (reference sequence). The CDR3, as DNA: TGTGCCAGTAGTATGGGGATTCCTTCCTCTGGAAACACCATATATTTT. Residues: CASSMGIPSSGNTIYF.

The chain recombines TRBV2 with TRBJ1-5, with TRBD1 matching 9 bases. Germline assignment: CDR1 SNHLY and CDR2 FYNNEI. Germline trimming cut 4 bases from V and 9 bases from J; bases unmatched to any gene: 7. The length of the CDR3 is 14 residues. For the CDR3, the DNA is TGTGCCAGCAGTGTTCAGACAGGGGGAGCGCCCCAGCATTTT. As protein: CASSVQTGGAPQHF.

V gene TRBV18 combines with J gene TRBJ1-2; no definite D call. In germline, CDR1 is KGHSH, CDR2 LQKENI. The V end was cut by 8 bases, the J end by 3 bases, with 10 bases between. This CDR3 has 12 amino acids. DNA of the CDR3: TGTGCCAGCACCGGACTTGACTATGGCTACACCTTC. Translation gives CASTGLDYGYTF.

The CDR3 sequence is CASCRLAVTDTQYF. The CDR3 DNA is TGCGCCAGCTGCAGGCTAGCGGTAACAGATACGCAGTATTTT. This chain joins TRBV5-1 and TRBJ2-3, with TRBD2 matching over 7 bases. The CDR3 covers 14 residues. From germline, CDR1 is SGHRS and CDR2 YFSETQ. The V gene end was trimmed by 7 bases and the J gene end by 3 bases; junction bases not matched to a gene: 8.

The chain links TRBV20-1 to TRBJ2-3; D may correspond to TRBD1 or TRBD2 (5 bases each). Germline CDR1 is DFQATT and CDR2 is SNEGSKA (reference sequence). The CDR3 totals 13 residues. Trimming removed 3 bases from V and 4 bases from J, with 11 bases in between. Here the CDR3 reads CSASGGRSDTQYF. In DNA, the CDR3 is TGCAGTGCTAGTGGGGGACGTTCAGATACGCAGTATTTT.

The chain has TRBV14 and TRBJ2-7, with D unresolved. Germline CDR1 SGHDN, CDR2 FVKESK. This CDR3 is 11 amino acids long. The ends were cut back, 2 bases at V and 4 bases at J, with 3 bases in the middle. CDR3 amino acids: CASSQYYEQYF. Here the CDR3 DNA reads TGTGCCAGCAGCCAATATTACGAGCAGTACTTC.

CDR3: CASSPSPTSGGKTQYF. CDR3 DNA sequence: TGTGCCAGCTCACCTTCCCCTACCAGCGGGGGGAAGACCCAGTACTTC. The chain couples TRBV18 to TRBJ2-5; 9 bases agree with TRBD2. The V gene's germline CDR1 is KGHSH and CDR2 LQKENI. The ends lost 3 bases at V and 6 bases at J; junction bases unmatched: 11. The CDR3 loop spans 16 amino acids. Looking up the rest from reference TRBV18 and TRBJ2-5 gives the full variable domain: NAGVMQNPRHLVRRRGQEARLRCSPMKGHSHVYWYRQLPEEGLKFMVYLQKENIIDESGMPKERFSAEFPKEGPSILRIQQVVRGDSAAYFCASSPSPTSGGKTQYFGPGTRLLVL.

The chain couples TRBV29-1 to TRBJ1-1; 8 nucleotides line up with TRBD1. CDR3 length equals 14 residues. Germline loops: CDR1 SQVTM, CDR2 ANQGSEA. The V segment lost 3 bases and the J segment 4 bases; nucleotides outside the gene matches: 7. In nucleotides, the CDR3 is TGCAGCGTTGATTCTGACAGGGGCCCCACTGAAGCTTTCTTT. Residues: CSVDSDRGPTEAFF.

This chain connects TRBV2 to TRBJ1-4; 9 nucleotides align to TRBD1. The length of the CDR3 is 16 residues. Germline values: CDR1 SNHLY, CDR2 FYNNEI. Germline trimming cut 6 bases from V and 8 bases from J; bases unmatched to any gene: 13. The CDR3 nucleotides read TGTGCCAGCAGCGGGACAGGGAGGCGGGGAGAGGAAAAACTGTTTTTT. Translating it yields CASSGTGRRGEEKLFF.

The chain links TRBV6-4 to TRBJ2-1, with D possibly being TRBD2 (5 bases). The CDR3 runs to 15 residues. Between the trimmed V and J ends, which lost 0 bases and 0 bases, there was a span of 6 bases. The V gene's germline CDR1 is MRHNA and CDR2 SNTAGT. The CDR3 region has the DNA TGTGCCAGCAGTGACTCTGCGGGCTCCTACAATGAGCAGTTCTTC. The encoded protein is CASSDSAGSYNEQFF.

The chain employs TRBV7-2 and TRBJ2-7, with 7 positions matching TRBD2. Unmatched junction bases numbered 19, after V lost 1 base and J lost 4 bases. CDR1 is SGHTA, CDR2 FQGNSA, per germline. The CDR3 totals 19 residues. The CDR3 nucleotides read TGTGCCAGCAGCTTAGAGTCCCCCCTATGGCGGGGGAAAAGGTACGAGCAGTACTTC. Amino acids: CASSLESPLWRGKRYEQYF.

The chain is built from TRBV28 and TRBJ2-2; 10 bases map to TRBD1. Germline assignment: CDR1 MDHEN and CDR2 SYDVKM. The CDR3 runs 15 residues. The V segment lost 7 bases and the J segment 6 bases; nucleotides outside the gene matches: 8. The CDR3 region has the DNA TGTGCCAGCATTCCGGGACAGGGGTTTCCCGGGGAGCTGTTTTTT. Translated: CASIPGQGFPGELFF.

This clone was found once. This rearrangement joins TRBV13 to TRBJ2-7; 9 bases align to TRBD1. Germline V gene lookup returns CDR1 PRHDT and CDR2 FYEKMQ (reference sequence). This CDR3 has 15 amino acids. J was trimmed by 1 base and V by 3 bases; bases with no gene match: 4. CDR3 DNA sequence: TGTGCCAGCAGCTTGGGACAGGGAAGTTCCTACGAGCAGTACTTC. As protein: CASSLGQGSSYEQYF. Full variable domain (remainder filled in from reference TRBV13 and TRBJ2-7): AAGVIQSPRHLIKEKRETATLKCYPIPRHDTVYWYQQGPGQDPQFLISFYEKMQSDKGSIPDRFSAQQFSDYHSELNMSSLELGDSALYFCASSLGQGSSYEQYFGPGTRLTVT.

This chain links TRBV4-2 with TRBJ2-1, with D perhaps matching TRBD1 (6 bases). The V gene lost 0 bases and the J gene lost 3 bases, with 15 bases spanning the gap. Germline CDR1 is LGHNA and CDR2 is YNFKEQ. The CDR3 totals 17 residues. CDR3: CASSQEGRQGYYNEQFF. CDR3 DNA sequence: TGTGCCAGCAGCCAAGAAGGCCGTCAGGGGTACTACAATGAGCAGTTCTTC.

The chain couples TRBV5-8 to TRBJ2-5; no reliable D call. The CDR3 consists of 14 residues. Trimming took 4 bases from V and 3 from J, leaving 13 bases between them. Germline CDR1 and CDR2: SGHTS and YDEGEE. This CDR3 reads CASSGRRVKETQYF. In nucleotides, the CDR3 is TGTGCCAGCAGCGGGCGACGGGTTAAAGAGACCCAGTACTTC.

The chain uses TRBV16 and TRBJ1-5; D is undetermined. Germline loops: CDR1 KGHSY, CDR2 FQNENV. V dropped 4 bases and J dropped 0 bases, with 13 bases sitting between them. The CDR3 is made up of 16 amino acids. The CDR3 DNA sequence: TGTGCCAGCAGCCCGGTAGATGGGGATAGCAATCAGCCCCAGCATTTT. Translated: CASSPVDGDSNQPQHF.

The chain employs TRBV7-2 and TRBJ1-2; 8 positions agree with TRBD1. The CDR3 is 14 amino acids. Germline CDR1 is SGHTA and CDR2 is FQGNSA. With 2 bases clipped from V and 3 bases from J, the junction kept 2 bases outside the gene matches. The CDR3, as DNA: TGTGCCAGCAGCTTATCGACAGGGGACTATGGCTACACCTTC. Translated: CASSLSTGDYGYTF.

This clone appeared once. The chain links TRBV7-2 to TRBJ1-1; D is uncertain. V lost 6 bases and J lost 3, with 11 bases in between. The germline CDR1 and CDR2 sequences are SGHTA and FQGNSA. This CDR3 is 13 amino acids long. The CDR3 nucleotides are TGTGCCAGCAGGTTCGGGGAGTACACTGAAGCTTTCTTT. Amino acids: CASRFGEYTEAFF.

CDR3 region: CASSVWTGTNNEQFF. DNA for the CDR3: TGTGCCAGCAGCGTATGGACAGGGACGAACAATGAGCAGTTCTTC. The chain is built from TRBV9 and TRBJ2-1; 8 nucleotides line up with TRBD1. With V trimmed by 1 base and J by 5 bases, 5 bases remained unmatched. Germline V gives CDR1 SGDLS, CDR2 YYNGEE. The CDR3 covers 15 residues. The full variable domain, rest sourced from reference TRBV9 and TRBJ2-1, is DSGVTQTPKHLITATGQRVTLRCSPRSGDLSVYWYQQSLDQGLQFLIQYYNGEERAKGNILERFSAQQFPDLHSELNLSSLELGDSALYFCASSVWTGTNNEQFFGPGTRLTVL.

The chain carries TRBV11-2 and TRBJ2-2, with 7 positions matching TRBD2. The CDR3 contains 16 residues. The V segment lost 5 bases and the J segment 4 bases; nucleotides outside the gene matches: 10. The germline CDR1 and CDR2 sequences are SGHAT and FQNNGV. Here the CDR3 DNA reads TGTGCCAGCAGCCGATTGGGGGGGAGGCTCACCGGGGAGCTGTTTTTT. Its protein is CASSRLGGRLTGELFF.

J is TRBJ1-5 and V is TRBV12-3 or TRBV12-4; 8 bases match TRBD1. CDR3 length: 13 residues. Trimming at V came to 5 bases and at J to 4 bases, leaving 1 base not matched to a gene. CDR3 sequence reads: CASSRTGNQPQHF. CDR3 nucleotides: TGTGCCAGCAGTAGGACAGGGAATCAGCCCCAGCATTTT.

CDR3 residues: CASSLAPGVANIQYF. DNA for the CDR3: TGTGCCAGCAGCTTAGCGCCGGGGGTGGCAAACATTCAGTACTTC. V usage is TRBV7-9 and J usage is TRBJ2-4; D possibly corresponds to TRBD2 (6 bases). Trimming shortened V by 0 bases and J by 6 bases, and 12 bases separated the two germline ends. Germline CDR1 and CDR2: SEHNR and FQNEAQ (reference sequence). The CDR3 extends over 15 amino acids.

V is TRBV4-3 and J is TRBJ1-3; maybe TRBD1 (5 bases). Germline-derived CDR1 and CDR2 are LGHNA and YSLEER. Trimming stripped 0 bases from V and 0 bases from J, with 9 bases between. This CDR3 region has 16 residues. The CDR3: CASSQDQGASGNTIYF. Written as DNA, the CDR3 is TGCGCCAGCAGCCAAGATCAGGGTGCCTCTGGAAACACCATATATTTT.

The CDR3 loop reads CSVEGPQETQYF. DNA for the CDR3: TGCAGCGTTGAGGGACCCCAAGAGACCCAGTACTTC. The chain is built from TRBV29-1 and TRBJ2-5; either TRBD1 or TRBD2 may fit D (5 bases each). This CDR3 region has 12 residues. Germline loops: CDR1 SQVTM, CDR2 ANQGSEA. Trimming shortened V by 3 bases and J by 1 base, and 6 bases separated the two germline ends.

The gene calls are TRBV28 and TRBJ1-5; D is uncertain. V was shortened by 2 bases and J by 4 bases, with 9 bases between the two germline ends. The CDR3 sequence is 14 residues long. Germline V gives CDR1 MDHEN, CDR2 SYDVKM. CDR3 DNA sequence: TGTGCCAGCAGTTTAAGTAATATTAATCAGCCCCAGCATTTT. Amino acid sequence: CASSLSNINQPQHF.

The chain recombines TRBV7-2 with TRBJ1-6; D is undetermined. The ends were cut back, 4 bases at V and 14 bases at J, with 18 bases in the middle. The CDR3 is made up of 14 amino acids. The germline V gene encodes CDR1 SGHTA and CDR2 FQGNSA. In nucleotides, the CDR3 is TGTGCCAGCAGCTGGGCCCCCCGGGAATCCACCCTCCACTTT. Translating gives CASSWAPRESTLHF.